These 9 T cell receptor beta chains originate from one sample sequenced in a study of shared clonotypes between healthy human individuals. Sequenced by immunoSEQ multiplex PCR; TCRdb stores in-frame clones only, minus some. The sample lists 400,000 to 600,000 clones, roughly 95% occurring once. Sequenced: naive CD4+ T cells sorted from blood. Subset given: CD45RA+ positively selected. These receptors all come from a woman under 40 in good health.

This chain uses TRBV7-3 with TRBJ2-3; unclear D gene. CDR1 and CDR2 from the germline V gene are SGHTA and FQGTGA. Trimming shortened V by 5 bases and J by 6 bases, and 12 bases separated the two germline ends. The CDR3 sequence is 13 residues long. CDR3 DNA sequence: TGTGCCAGCAGCCGGATGGGCTCTGATACGCAGTATTTT. Translating it yields CASSRMGSDTQYF.

V gene TRBV10-3 combines with J gene TRBJ1-3; TRBD1 might be the D (6 bases). V shed 3 bases and J shed 5 bases, with 14 bases lying between them. This CDR3 comprises 15 residues. CDR1 and CDR2 (germline): ENHRY, SYGVKD. CDR3 in amino acids: CAISDGTQNRNTIYF. The CDR3, as DNA: TGTGCCATCAGTGATGGGACACAAAATCGAAACACCATATATTTT.

The J gene is TRBJ1-5, the V gene TRBV14; tentative D call: TRBD1 (5 bases). V was shortened by 1 base and J by 0 bases, with 25 bases between the two germline ends. The CDR3 has 21 residues. The germline gives CDR1 SGHDN, CDR2 FVKESK. Here the CDR3 reads CASSQVLKSDSAFYSNQPQHF. CDR3 sequence (DNA): TGTGCCAGCAGCCAAGTTCTAAAAAGTGACAGTGCCTTTTATAGCAATCAGCCCCAGCATTTT.

This chain uses TRBV30 with TRBJ2-7; D may match TRBD1 or TRBD2 (5 bases each). CDR1 and CDR2 (germline): GTSNPN, SVGIG (reference sequence). Trimming removed 5 bases from V and 2 bases from J, with 13 bases in between. The CDR3 totals 13 residues. CDR3 coding DNA: TGTGCCTGGGAGATGGGACCTGCCTACGAGCAGTACTTC. Translating gives CAWEMGPAYEQYF.

In the case of this clone: Other DNA variants within this sample encode the same CDR3. The rearrangement uses TRBV6-5 and TRBJ1-2; D uncertain. The CDR3 contains 14 residues. The germline V gene encodes CDR1 MNHEY and CDR2 SVGAGI. Deletions cut 0 bases from V and 4 bases from J, with 9 bases between. CDR3 bases: TGTGCCAGCAGTTACTCGGGCGGAATCTATGGCTACACCTTC. Amino acid sequence: CASSYSGGIYGYTF.

This chain uses TRBV5-1 with TRBJ2-7, with 12 bases aligning to TRBD2. With 5 bases clipped from V and 3 bases from J, the junction kept 9 bases outside the gene matches. This CDR3 has 16 amino acids. CDR1 is SGHRS and CDR2 is YFSETQ in the germline V gene. CDR3 nucleotide sequence: TGCGCCAGCAGGACTACGACTAGCGGGAGCGTCTACGAGCAGTACTTC. This encodes CASRTTTSGSVYEQYF. The full variable domain, rest sourced from reference TRBV5-1 and TRBJ2-7, is KAGVTQTPRYLIKTRGQQVTLSCSPISGHRSVSWYQQTPGQGLQFLFEYFSETQRNKGNFPGRFSGRQFSNSRSEMNVSTLELGDSALYLCASRTTTSGSVYEQYFGPGTRLTVT.

This sequence joins TRBV5-1 and TRBJ1-1, with D perhaps matching TRBD1 (6 bases). Germline V CDR1 and CDR2: SGHRS, YFSETQ. This CDR3 is 18 amino acids long. The V gene lost 2 bases and the J gene lost 1 base, with 21 bases spanning the gap. The CDR3 protein is CASSLPPGHSPSNTEAFF. Written as DNA, the CDR3 is TGCGCCAGCAGCTTACCTCCGGGACACTCGCCATCGAACACTGAAGCTTTCTTT.

The V gene is TRBV5-1, the J gene TRBJ1-2; no clear D gene. The germline gives CDR1 SGHRS, CDR2 YFSETQ. The V end was cut by 1 base, the J end by 8 bases, with 9 bases between. CDR3 length: 12 amino acids. The CDR3 region is CASSLTEEGYTF. The DNA of the CDR3 is TGCGCCAGCAGCTTGACAGAAGAGGGCTACACCTTC.

This sequence joins TRBV28 and TRBJ1-2; 9 bases line up with TRBD1. Losses at the gene ends were 6 bases for V and 5 bases for J; bases not matched to a gene: 7. This CDR3 region has 14 residues. Germline CDR1 is MDHEN and CDR2 is SYDVKM. DNA for the CDR3: TGTGCCAGCAGGGCAGGACAGGGGAGTTATGGCTACACCTTC. Its translation is CASRAGQGSYGYTF.